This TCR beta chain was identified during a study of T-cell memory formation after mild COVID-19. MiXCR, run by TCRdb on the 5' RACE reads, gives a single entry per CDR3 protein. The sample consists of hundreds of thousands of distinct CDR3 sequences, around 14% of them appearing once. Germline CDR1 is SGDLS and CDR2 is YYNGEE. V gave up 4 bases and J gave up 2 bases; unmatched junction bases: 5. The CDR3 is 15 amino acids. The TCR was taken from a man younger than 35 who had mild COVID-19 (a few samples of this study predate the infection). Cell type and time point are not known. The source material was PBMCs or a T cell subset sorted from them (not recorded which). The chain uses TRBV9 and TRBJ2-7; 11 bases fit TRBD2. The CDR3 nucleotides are TGTGCCAGCAGCACCTTAGCGGGGGGGCCCTACGAGCAGTACTTC. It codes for CASSTLAGGPYEQYF.